This entry is about one T cell receptor (beta chain). The antigen is unknown. This entry belongs to a study of T-cell memory formation after mild COVID-19. Study outcomes and limitations: A subset of responding clones appeared in pre-infection memory, suggesting cross-reactive memory joined. Contracting clones from day 15 to 85 had balanced CD4/CD8; later expanders favoured CD4+.

TCRdb processed the 5' RACE reads anew with MiXCR; each CDR3 protein has one entry. The table includes approximately 150,000 distinct CDR3 sequences, about 14% detected once. Germline CDR1 is LNHNV and CDR2 is YYDKDF (reference sequence). V was clipped by 0 bases and J by 8 bases, with 4 bases between them. The CDR3 totals 11 residues. Material: PBMCs or a T cell subset sorted from them (not recorded which). The V gene is TRBV15, the J gene TRBJ1-1; D gene uncertain. The receptor was isolated from an adult woman who had mild COVID-19 (a few samples of this study predate the infection). Cell type and time point are not known. The CDR3 region has the DNA TGTGCCACCAGCAGAGATCGAGAAGCTTTCTTT. Translated: CATSRDREAFF. The whole variable domain, filled in from reference TRBV15 and TRBJ1-1, reads DAMVIQNPRYQVTQFGKPVTLSCSQTLNHNVMYWYQQKSSQAPKLLFHYYDKDFNNEADTPDNFQSRRPNTSFCFLDIRSPGLGDTAMYLCATSRDREAFFGQGTRLTVV.